The clone carrying this TCR beta chain showed up just a few times. Its antigen is still unknown. As for time point: naive CD8 control sorted from an acute-time-point sample. This sample stems from a study of CD8 T cells in acute hepatitis C reinfection. Clones were sequenced by immunoSEQ multiplex PCR, and TCRdb holds only the in-frame ones, with some missing. The sample consists of around 34,000 clones, 80% to 90% of them appearing once. The CDR3 has 17 residues. Trimming removed 4 bases at V and 7 bases at J, with 26 bases between. CDR1 and CDR2 from the germline V gene are SGDLS and YYNGEE. Findings of the study overall: About twelve public clonotypes were found regardless of outcome. Alphabeta pairing of public clonotypes could not be determined from bulk TCRbeta data.

This TCR came from a man in his thirties or forties with chronic hepatitis C. The genes are TRBV9 and TRBJ1-2, with a tentative D call TRBD1 (5 bases). The sequenced material came from naive CD8+ T cells from PBMCs. CDR3 coding DNA: TGTGCCAGCAGCTCACGCCGGGACGGACTCCCAATCGGTGGCTACACCTTC. As protein: CASSSRRDGLPIGGYTF.